The 25 T cell receptor beta chains reported below all come from one sample, sequenced in a study of identical twins. TCRdb re-called the 5' RACE reads through MiXCR, storing one row per CDR3 protein. The sample holds roughly 770,000 distinct CDR3 sequences; about 20% are singletons and the top ten take 13%. These data were also reused for a study on T cells expressing NK-cell markers.

Sequenced material: PBMCs. These TCRs come from a woman between 18 and 29 years old in good health.

This clonotype was counted many times. The chain uses TRBV12-3 or TRBV12-4 and TRBJ2-4; D is possibly TRBD2 (6 bases). The CDR3 sequence is 14 residues long. The V end was cut by 6 bases, the J end by 5 bases, with 14 bases between. The CDR3 loop reads CASRDRDWENIQYF. The CDR3 coding sequence is TGTGCCAGCAGGGACCGGGACTGGGAAAACATTCAGTACTTC.

This clonotype was counted at least ten times. The CDR3 sequence: CSASLRNEQFF. The CDR3, as DNA: TGCAGTGCTAGTTTGCGGAATGAGCAGTTCTTC. The chain joins TRBV20-1 to TRBJ2-1; D is unresolved. Per germline, CDR1 DFQATT and CDR2 SNEGSKA (reference sequence). The V end lost 3 bases, the J end lost 7 bases, and 7 bases lay between the germline ends. The CDR3 has 11 residues.

This clonotype was detected ten times or more. The CDR3 protein is CASSPFHRESTEAFF. The CDR3 nucleotides are TGCGCCAGCAGCCCTTTCCACAGGGAAAGCACTGAAGCTTTCTTT. V gene TRBV5-1 combines with J gene TRBJ1-1; a weak D match, TRBD1 (6 bases). Germline CDR1 is SGHRS and CDR2 is YFSETQ. With 4 bases removed from V and 4 bases from J, the gap between germline ends came to 17 bases. The CDR3 has 15 amino acids.

The chain joins TRBV20-1 to TRBJ1-3, with TRBD1 identical over 8 bases. This CDR3 has 13 amino acids. With V trimmed by 2 bases and J by 4 bases, 1 base remained unmatched. Germline V gene data show CDR1 as DFQATT and CDR2 as SNEGSKA (reference sequence). The CDR3 sequence: CSARRTGGNTIYF. CDR3 nucleotide sequence: TGCAGTGCTAGACGGACAGGGGGAAACACCATATATTTT.

The rearrangement joins TRBV3-1 to TRBJ2-1, with 7 bases fitting TRBD2. The CDR3 runs to 13 residues. CDR1 and CDR2 from the germline V gene are LGHDT and YNNKEL (reference sequence). V trimming: 3 bases; J trimming: 10 bases; junction bases outside the gene matches: 6. CDR3 sequence reads: CASSQFVAGEQFF. For the CDR3, the DNA is TGTGCCAGCAGCCAGTTCGTAGCGGGCGAGCAGTTCTTC.

This clonotype was found a few times. A junction boundary mismatches the germline segment, possibly from a read error. The CDR3: CCARDPWADESYEQYF. For the CDR3, the DNA is TGCTGTGCTAGAGATCCTTGGGCGGATGAGAGCTACGAGCAGTACTTC. This chain links TRBV20-1 with TRBJ2-7; D ambiguous. CDR3 length: 16 amino acids. The V gene's germline CDR1 is DFQATT and CDR2 SNEGSKA (reference sequence).

J is TRBJ2-3 and V is TRBV7-2; perhaps TRBD2 as D (6 bases). Looked up from germline, CDR1 is SGHTA and CDR2 is FQGNSA. CDR3 length: 16 amino acids. Trimming removed 3 bases from V and 2 bases from J, with 15 bases in between. The CDR3 sequence: CASSLGDWSNTDTQYF. DNA of the CDR3: TGTGCCAGCAGCTTGGGGGACTGGTCTAACACAGATACGCAGTATTTT. Using reference TRBV7-2 and TRBJ2-3 for the parts outside the CDR3, the full variable domain is GAGVSQSPSNKVTEKGKDVELRCDPISGHTALYWYRQSLGQGLEFLIYFQGNSAPDKSGLPSDRFSAERTGGSVSTLTIQRTQQEDSAVYLCASSLGDWSNTDTQYFGPGTRLTVL.

Worth noting for this clonotype: One junction end does not reproduce the germline sequence, and a read error may be involved. The chain combines TRBV7-7 with TRBJ2-3; no firm D call. The CDR3 sequence is 14 residues long. Germline lookup yields CDR1 SSHAT and CDR2 FNYEAQ (reference sequence). As DNA, the CDR3 is TGTGCTAGCAGCCTCTCGACCTATTCAGATACGCAGTATTTT. This encodes CASSLSTYSDTQYF.

DNA of the CDR3: TGTGCCAGCAGAGATGGGGGGAGGCCCTACAATGAGCAGTTCTTC. This encodes CASRDGGRPYNEQFF. The chain employs TRBV12-3 or TRBV12-4 and TRBJ2-1, with a tentative D call TRBD2 (6 bases). The CDR3 totals 15 residues. V dropped 6 bases and J dropped 2 bases, with 14 bases sitting between them.

This clonotype was counted ten times or more. The CDR3 region is CSARDQGTLVGNTIYF. DNA for the CDR3: TGCAGTGCTAGAGATCAGGGGACGTTGGTGGGAAACACCATATATTTT. V usage is TRBV20-1 and J usage is TRBJ1-3; the D gene is possibly TRBD1 (6 bases). V lost 0 bases and J lost 4, with 16 bases in between. Germline-derived CDR1 and CDR2 are DFQATT and SNEGSKA (reference sequence). The CDR3 is made up of 16 amino acids.

This clonotype was seen only a few times. This sequence joins TRBV3-1 and TRBJ1-2, with D perhaps matching TRBD1 (5 bases). Germline CDR1 is LGHDT and CDR2 is YNNKEL (reference sequence). The CDR3 totals 15 residues. The germline V and J ends were trimmed by 4 bases and 7 bases, with 19 bases remaining between them. The CDR3 reads CASSPHTTGGRGYTF. CDR3 coding DNA: TGTGCCAGCAGCCCGCACACTACGGGGGGACGTGGCTACACCTTC. The variable domain in full, completed from reference TRBV3-1 and TRBJ1-2, reads DTAVSQTPKYLVTQMGNDKSIKCEQNLGHDTMYWYKQDSKKFLKIMFSYNNKELIINETVPNRFSPKSPDKAHLNLHINSLELGDSAVYFCASSPHTTGGRGYTFGSGTRLTVV.

The chain joins TRBV14 to TRBJ2-1; no firm D call. V was shortened by 1 base and J by 3 bases, with 7 bases between the two germline ends. The CDR3 consists of 14 residues. Looked up from germline, CDR1 is SGHDN and CDR2 is FVKESK. CDR3 nucleotide sequence: TGTGCCAGCAGCCAAGCCGCCGTCTACAATGAGCAGTTCTTC. Translated: CASSQAAVYNEQFF.

This clonotype has just a few counts. This chain connects TRBV10-3 to TRBJ2-7; D gene unclear. The CDR3 contains 16 residues. In germline, CDR1 is ENHRY, CDR2 SYGVKD. V lost 0 bases and J lost 0, with 12 bases in between. As DNA, the CDR3 is TGTGCCATCAGTGAGTCCCCAGGTTTATACTCCTACGAGCAGTACTTC. Its protein product is CAISESPGLYSYEQYF.

This chain uses TRBV20-1 with TRBJ2-3; TRBD2 matches at 7 bases. This CDR3 is 14 amino acids long. V was clipped by 2 bases and J by 5 bases; unmatched bases: 7. CDR1 is DFQATT and CDR2 is SNEGSKA in the germline V gene (reference sequence). The CDR3 nucleotides are TGCAGTGCTAGACCAGGACTAGTCTTAGATACGCAGTATTTT. It is translated as CSARPGLVLDTQYF.

V and J are TRBV5-1 and TRBJ2-1; D unresolved. V shed 4 bases and J shed 10 bases, with 15 bases lying between them. CDR1 is SGHRS and CDR2 is YFSETQ in the germline V gene. This CDR3 has 13 residues. CDR3: CASSPDGPREQFF. The CDR3 coding sequence is TGCGCCAGCAGCCCAGATGGGCCGAGGGAGCAGTTCTTC.

J is TRBJ2-2 and V is TRBV9; D might be TRBD1 (5 bases). Germline V CDR1 and CDR2: SGDLS, YYNGEE. The CDR3 length is 14 residues. Trimming pared 0 bases from V and 8 bases from J, leaving 11 bases between. CDR3 in DNA: TGTGCCAGCAGCGTAGGGGGCTTACTTGGGGAGCTGTTTTTT. It specifies CASSVGGLLGELFF.

The V call is TRBV12-3 or TRBV12-4, the J call TRBJ1-4; 9 bases fit TRBD1. Unmatched junction bases numbered 15, after V lost 1 base and J lost 6 bases. The CDR3 contains 19 residues. In nucleotides, the CDR3 is TGTGCCAGCAGTTTAGACACCTACAGGGGGCGGGCCGGAGATGAAAAACTGTTTTTT. It codes for CASSLDTYRGRAGDEKLFF.

The chain combines TRBV11-2 with TRBJ1-1; TRBD1 matches 7 bases. V was clipped by 0 bases and J by 0 bases; unmatched bases: 10. The CDR3 consists of 18 residues. The V gene's germline CDR1 is SGHAT and CDR2 FQNNGV. The DNA of the CDR3 is TGTGCCAGCAGCTTAGATCCAAACAGGGGTCCGGTGAACACTGAAGCTTTCTTT. Translation: CASSLDPNRGPVNTEAFF.

The chain joins TRBV12-3 or TRBV12-4 to TRBJ2-3; perhaps TRBD2 as D (6 bases). V was clipped by 3 bases and J by 2 bases, with 12 bases between them. The CDR3 runs to 15 residues. CDR3 nucleotide sequence: TGTGCCAGCAGTTTGGGGCGGGGCCCCACAGATACGCAGTATTTT. Amino acids: CASSLGRGPTDTQYF.

This clonotype was observed a few times. The rearrangement joins TRBV7-8 to TRBJ2-3, with 8 bases matching TRBD2. With V trimmed by 0 bases and J by 3 bases, 2 bases remained unmatched. The CDR3 consists of 15 residues. From germline, CDR1 is SGHVS and CDR2 FQNEAQ. In DNA, the CDR3 is TGTGCCAGCAGCTTAGCCGGGGGGGAAACAGATACGCAGTATTTT. The encoded protein is CASSLAGGETDTQYF. The full variable domain, in which reference TRBV7-8 and TRBJ2-3 provide the parts outside the CDR3, is GAGVSQSPRYKVAKRGQDVALRCDPISGHVSLFWYQQALGQGPEFLTYFQNEAQLDKSGLPSDRFFAERPEGSVSTLKIQRTQQEDSAVYLCASSLAGGETDTQYFGPGTRLTVL.

In its sample, this clonotype was seen many times. V and J are TRBV20-1 and TRBJ2-7, with TRBD2 identical over 8 bases. This CDR3 contains 13 residues. The V segment lost 3 bases and the J segment 4 bases; nucleotides outside the gene matches: 5. The V gene's germline CDR1 is DFQATT and CDR2 SNEGSKA (reference sequence). The CDR3 protein is CSASGRAEYEQYF. The CDR3 nucleotides read TGCAGTGCTAGCGGGAGGGCCGAATACGAGCAGTACTTC.

This clonotype was found a few times. The rearrangement uses TRBV10-3 and TRBJ1-5; D gene ambiguous. The CDR3 runs to 14 residues. Deletions cut 3 bases from V and 0 bases from J, with 6 bases between. The V gene's germline CDR1 is ENHRY and CDR2 SYGVKD. The CDR3 DNA is TGTGCCATCAGTGAAAGGAATAGCAATCAGCCCCAGCATTTT. The encoded protein is CAISERNSNQPQHF.

This clonotype was found a few times. This chain joins TRBV20-1 and TRBJ1-2, with D perhaps matching TRBD1 (5 bases). Germline CDR1 and CDR2: DFQATT and SNEGSKA (reference sequence). V shed 1 base and J shed 8 bases, with 17 bases lying between them. The CDR3 is 14 residues long. The CDR3 loop is CSARVGGRLWGYTF. CDR3 DNA: TGCAGTGCTAGAGTGGGGGGTCGCTTGTGGGGCTACACCTTC.

In its sample, this clonotype was seen many times. The CDR3 DNA follows: TGTGCCAGCAGAGGCGGGAGCACCTACAATGAGCAGTTCTTC. Translated: CASRGGSTYNEQFF. This chain joins TRBV6-1 and TRBJ2-1; 7 bases align to TRBD2. The CDR3 has 14 amino acids. Germline V CDR1 and CDR2: MNHNS, SASEGT. The V gene end was trimmed by 6 bases and the J gene end by 2 bases; junction bases not matched to a gene: 4.

The chain combines TRBV3-1 with TRBJ1-2, with no clear D. Germline CDR1 LGHDT, CDR2 YNNKEL (reference sequence). The V end was cut by 3 bases, the J end by 9 bases, with 17 bases between. This CDR3 spans 14 amino acids. The CDR3 DNA reads as TGTGCCAGCAGCCATTTGGAGAGTCTTGGGAGCTACACCTTC. It yields the protein CASSHLESLGSYTF.